The 17 T cell receptor beta chains listed next were all sequenced from one sample in a study of cytomegalovirus exposure and HLA in healthy donors. With 60 Vbeta and 13 Jbeta primers, the PCR was carried out. The repertoire was sequenced with immunoSEQ multiplex PCR; TCRdb's copy has only in-frame clones and lacks some. The profile covers 200,000 to 250,000 clones, with about 74% appearing a single time and roughly a sixth taken by the ten largest. Sequencing was performed on PBMCs. All receptors come from a man aged 40-55 years in good health and CMV-seronegative.

This chain connects TRBV5-4 to TRBJ2-7; 10 nucleotides line up with TRBD2. The germline V gene encodes CDR1 SGHNT and CDR2 YYREEE (reference sequence). V lost 2 bases and J lost 2; bases outside the gene matches: 4. The CDR3 covers 15 residues. CDR3: CASSFSGGPTYEQYF. CDR3 nucleotide sequence: TGTGCCAGCAGCTTTAGCGGGGGGCCAACCTACGAGCAGTACTTC.

The J gene is TRBJ2-3, the V gene TRBV7-6, with 7 bases aligning to TRBD2. The ends lost 5 bases at V and 2 bases at J; junction bases unmatched: 4. Germline values: CDR1 SGHVS, CDR2 FNYEAQ. This CDR3 is 14 amino acids long. The CDR3: CASSHTSATDTQYF. The DNA for the CDR3 is TGTGCCAGCAGCCACACTAGCGCCACAGATACGCAGTATTTT.

The chain recombines TRBV11-2 with TRBJ1-3, with TRBD1 identical over 7 bases. CDR1 and CDR2 (germline): SGHAT, FQNNGV. Trimming cost V 2 bases and J 0 bases; bases outside gene matches: 7. The CDR3 runs 17 residues. The CDR3 region is CASSLLTGQSSGNTIYF. The CDR3 region has the DNA TGTGCCAGCAGCTTATTGACAGGGCAGAGCTCTGGAAACACCATATATTTT.

This chain connects TRBV9 to TRBJ2-7; 7 bases fit TRBD1. The CDR3 covers 14 residues. CDR1 is SGDLS and CDR2 is YYNGEE in the germline V gene. Unmatched junction bases numbered 5, after V lost 3 bases and J lost 2 bases. CDR3 sequence: CASSGQGHPYEQYF. CDR3 nucleotide sequence: TGTGCCAGCAGCGGACAGGGCCACCCCTACGAGCAGTACTTC.

The chain uses TRBV11-2 and TRBJ1-1; no reliable D call. This CDR3 contains 11 residues. Germline V gene sequence: CDR1 SGHAT, CDR2 FQNNGV. V was pared by 0 bases and J by 8 bases, with 4 bases between. CDR3 protein: CASSLDREAFF. CDR3 DNA: TGTGCCAGCAGCTTAGATCGGGAAGCTTTCTTT.

This rearrangement joins TRBV9 to TRBJ1-3; possible D gene TRBD1, 6 bases. Trimming removed 3 bases at V and 0 bases at J, with 16 bases between. The CDR3 consists of 17 residues. Germline lookup yields CDR1 SGDLS and CDR2 YYNGEE. The CDR3 DNA sequence: TGTGCCAGCAGCGGACAAACAGGGACGCCCTCTGGAAACACCATATATTTT. Encoded protein: CASSGQTGTPSGNTIYF.

V and J are TRBV5-1 and TRBJ2-7, with TRBD1 matching over 8 bases. In germline, CDR1 is SGHRS, CDR2 YFSETQ. The CDR3 extends over 16 amino acids. Trimming removed 0 bases from V and 7 bases from J; junction bases left unmatched: 12. The CDR3 here is CASSLAPGQGHREQYF. In nucleotides, the CDR3 is TGCGCCAGCAGCTTGGCACCAGGACAGGGACATAGGGAGCAGTACTTC. The complete variable domain, with remaining parts taken from reference TRBV5-1 and TRBJ2-7, reads KAGVTQTPRYLIKTRGQQVTLSCSPISGHRSVSWYQQTPGQGLQFLFEYFSETQRNKGNFPGRFSGRQFSNSRSEMNVSTLELGDSALYLCASSLAPGQGHREQYFGPGTRLTVT.

V gene TRBV6-5 combines with J gene TRBJ1-1; D is unresolved. The CDR3 spans 14 residues. Germline V gene sequence: CDR1 MNHEY, CDR2 SVGAGI. V dropped 6 bases and J dropped 4 bases, with 15 bases sitting between them. In DNA form, the CDR3 reads TGTGCCAGCAGCCCTGGCCCCGCGGGCACTGAAGCTTTCTTT. As protein: CASSPGPAGTEAFF.

As concerns this clone: This sample includes further DNA sequences coding for the same CDR3. This chain joins TRBV19 and TRBJ1-1, with no clear D. CDR3 length: 13 residues. V shed 4 bases and J shed 1 base, with 7 bases lying between them. Germline CDR1 is LNHDA and CDR2 is SQIVND (reference sequence). Here the CDR3 DNA reads TGTGCCAGTAGTACAACAGCGAACACTGAAGCTTTCTTT. Translating it yields CASSTTANTEAFF.

This clone came up a few times. This chain links TRBV5-8 with TRBJ1-3; TRBD1 might be the D (6 bases). The CDR3 covers 15 residues. V gave up 4 bases and J gave up 0 bases, with 11 bases separating them. In germline, CDR1 is SGHTS, CDR2 YDEGEE. This CDR3 is CASSPRDISGNTIYF. CDR3 nucleotide sequence: TGTGCCAGCAGCCCTAGGGACATCTCTGGAAACACCATATATTTT.

This sequence joins TRBV6-6 and TRBJ2-3, with a tentative D call TRBD2 (6 bases). V lost 2 bases and J 4 bases, leaving 13 bases between the germline ends. Looked up from germline, CDR1 is MNHNY and CDR2 is SVGAGI (reference sequence). The CDR3 is made up of 15 amino acids. The CDR3: CASSYEGGPPDTQYF. The CDR3 bases are TGTGCCAGCAGTTACGAGGGAGGACCACCAGATACGCAGTATTTT.

The chain recombines TRBV7-3 with TRBJ2-1; D unclear. The CDR3 is made up of 13 amino acids. Trimming took off 1 base at V and 10 bases at J, with 11 bases between the two ends. From germline, CDR1 is SGHTA and CDR2 FQGTGA. Here the CDR3 reads CASSLSLLGEQFF. The CDR3, as DNA: TGTGCCAGCAGCTTAAGCCTCCTCGGGGAGCAGTTCTTC.

This clone appeared a single time. The gene calls are TRBV11-3 and TRBJ2-2; 11 bases align to TRBD2. The CDR3 runs 16 residues. The V and J ends lost 5 bases and 1 base, in that order; junction bases with no gene match: 3. CDR1 is SGHNT, CDR2 YENEEA, per germline. The CDR3 DNA reads as TGTGCCAGCAGCCCCGGACTAGCGGGGAACACCGGGGAGCTGTTTTTT. Its protein product is CASSPGLAGNTGELFF.

This clone was observed a few times. V usage is TRBV4-1 and J usage is TRBJ2-5, with 8 nucleotides matching TRBD1. The J call may not be correct, given that the DNA end is closer to TRBJ2-7. The germline gives CDR1 MGHRA, CDR2 YSYEKL. This CDR3 contains 15 residues. CDR3 sequence reads: CASSHPVTGVYEQYF. CDR3 DNA sequence: TGCGCCAGCAGCCATCCCGTGACAGGGGTATACGAGCAGTACTTC.

Here the CDR3 DNA reads TGTGCCAGTACCCCAGACCGGGACTCCTGGCCCTACGAGCAGTACTTC. This encodes CASTPDRDSWPYEQYF. The rearrangement joins TRBV19 to TRBJ2-7, with a possible D match to TRBD2 (6 bases). The CDR3 runs 16 residues. Germline V CDR1 and CDR2: LNHDA, SQIVND (reference sequence). Deletions cut 7 bases from V and 2 bases from J, with 21 bases between.

CDR3 sequence: CASSLIVASGKNEQFF. CDR3 in DNA: TGTGCCAGCAGCTTGATTGTGGCTAGCGGGAAGAATGAGCAGTTCTTC. The gene calls are TRBV5-4 and TRBJ2-1; 9 bases are a match to TRBD2. Germline V gene sequence: CDR1 SGHNT, CDR2 YYREEE (reference sequence). Germline trimming cut 1 base from V and 7 bases from J; bases unmatched to any gene: 9. The CDR3 runs to 16 residues.

The chain recombines TRBV5-4 with TRBJ1-5; TRBD1 matches 10 bases. This CDR3 has 15 residues. The germline V gene encodes CDR1 SGHNT and CDR2 YYREEE (reference sequence). The J segment lost 7 bases and the V segment lost 4 bases, leaving 8 bases of the junction unmatched. CDR3 region: CASSPGTGERQPQHF. The CDR3 nucleotides are TGTGCCAGCAGCCCGGGGACAGGGGAACGGCAGCCCCAGCATTTT.